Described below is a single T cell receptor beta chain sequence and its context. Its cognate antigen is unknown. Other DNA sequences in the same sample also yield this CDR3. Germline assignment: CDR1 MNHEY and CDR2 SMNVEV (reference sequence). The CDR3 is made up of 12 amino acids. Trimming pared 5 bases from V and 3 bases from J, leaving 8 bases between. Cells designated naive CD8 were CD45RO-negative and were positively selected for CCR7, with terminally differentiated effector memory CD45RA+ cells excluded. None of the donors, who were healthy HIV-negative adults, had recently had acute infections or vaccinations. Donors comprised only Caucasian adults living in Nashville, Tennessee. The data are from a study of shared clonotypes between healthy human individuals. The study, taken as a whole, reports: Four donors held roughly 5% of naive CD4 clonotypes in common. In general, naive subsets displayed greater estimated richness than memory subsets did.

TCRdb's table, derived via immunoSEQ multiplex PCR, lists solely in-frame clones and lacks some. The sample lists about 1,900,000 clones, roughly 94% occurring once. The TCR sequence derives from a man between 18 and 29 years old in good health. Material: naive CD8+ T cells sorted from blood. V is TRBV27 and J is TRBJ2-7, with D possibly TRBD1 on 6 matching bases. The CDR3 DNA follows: TGTGCCAGCAGTCTGACAGGCTACGAGCAGTACTTC. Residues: CASSLTGYEQYF.